This paragraph covers one TCR beta chain sequence. Assay used: immunoSEQ multiplex PCR; TCRdb lists only in-frame clones, some missing. The sample includes about 180,000 clones, approximately 85% of them seen just once. The sample is drawn from a study of blood T cell repertoires in COVID-19. The ends lost 3 bases at V and 5 bases at J; junction bases unmatched: 5. Germline CDR1 reads SGHTA; CDR2 reads FQGNSA. The CDR3 has 14 residues. What was sequenced was peripheral blood. The chain links TRBV7-2 to TRBJ2-5; 8 positions match TRBD2. This receptor was taken from a woman at least 80 years old with acute or convalescent COVID-19. The CDR3 is CASSFGPGGETQYF. The CDR3 DNA follows: TGTGCCAGCAGCTTCGGTCCGGGGGGGGAGACCCAGTACTTC.